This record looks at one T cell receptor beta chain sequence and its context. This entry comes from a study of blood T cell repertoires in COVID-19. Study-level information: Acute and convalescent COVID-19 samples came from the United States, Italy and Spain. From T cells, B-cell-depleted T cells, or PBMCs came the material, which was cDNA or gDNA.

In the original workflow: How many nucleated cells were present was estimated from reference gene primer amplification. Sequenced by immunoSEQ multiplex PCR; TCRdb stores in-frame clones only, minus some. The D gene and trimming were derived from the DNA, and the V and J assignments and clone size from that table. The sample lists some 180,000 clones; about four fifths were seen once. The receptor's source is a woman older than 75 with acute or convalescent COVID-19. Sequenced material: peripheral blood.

The CDR3 region is CASRGNHGGQNTIYF. The DNA of the CDR3 is TGCGCCAGCAGAGGAAACCACGGAGGGCAAAACACCATATATTTT. J is TRBJ1-3 and V is TRBV5-1; D unresolved. The CDR3 is 15 residues long. The germline V gene encodes CDR1 SGHRS and CDR2 YFSETQ. V lost 5 bases to trimming and J lost 6 bases, with 18 bases between them.